Sequencing of this TCR beta chain was carried out in a study of T cells after yellow fever vaccination (dated by TCRdb to 2018 to 2020). In the study overall: The SMART-Seq v4 Ultra Low Input RNA kit was used to prepare libraries from fractions with low cell numbers. To follow T-cell clones before and after both primary and booster YFV17D yellow fever vaccination, bulk TCR alpha and beta repertoires underwent longitudinal sequencing. Blood was drawn at multiple timepoints before and after primary and secondary immunization, with bulk PBMC replicates and cell subsets isolated. The cohort comprised two healthy male donors, one aged 18 to 30 and one aged 30 to 40 years.

Including the terminal cysteine and phenylalanine, the CDR3 comprises 14 residues. Of the read, only the CDR3 DNA is kept; its 42 bases are in frame from base 1. From a lookup of the germline V gene (reference sequence), CDR1 and CDR2 are DFQATT and SNEGSKA. V is reduced by 1 base and J by 7 bases, leaving a spacing of 14 bases between them. Broader findings and caveats from the paper: Most clones expanded after primary vaccination were re-detected after the booster (96% of CD4 and 88% of CD8), suggesting broad memory maintenance. Because the study included only two donors, the extent to which the findings can be generalized is limited. A small share of clonotypes was detected in both CD4 and CD8 compartments, with the overlap likely arising from convergent recombination. The secondary T-cell response was found to be weaker but faster than the primary response, with a peak reached on day 5 rather than on day 15. FACS-sorted repertoires could contain abundant contaminating clonotypes from the bulk population, so computational filtering was required.

Per the publication, the treatment or condition label means: live attenuated yellow fever vaccine strain. Two biological replicates of bulk PBMCs were collected at each blood-draw timepoint. A standard Ficoll-Paque protocol was used to isolate PBMCs from peripheral blood. RNA was extracted with TriZol from bulk PBMCs, CD4 and CD8 fractions, and dextramer-positive and dextramer-negative fractions. This clonotype was seen a few times. Its antigen has not been determined. Within one base of it there is no much larger clone, and no base qualities were kept. TCRdb records Illumina NovaSeq 6000 as the sequencer. Synthesis of TCR cDNA relied on 5'RACE template switching, a step that introduced a universal primer site along with unique molecular identifiers. cDNA synthesis was primed from both the TCR alpha and TCR beta constant segments. Two PCR steps were used to amplify libraries, with sample barcodes and sequencing adapters being added in the second step. Sequencing of libraries was performed on Illumina HiSeq 2500 (2x100 bp) or NovaSeq (2x150 bp). The original methods were these. MIGEC handled demultiplexing of reads and collapsing into UMI consensus sequences, while MiXCR performed V(D)J alignment. Using edgeR on replicate PBMC samples, clonotypes were called vaccine-responding if FDR was below 0.01 and the log2 fold change was above 5 up to day 15. Bulk clonotypes were assigned CD4 or CD8 identity according to which sequenced CD4 or CD8 repertoire held them at higher abundance. TCRdb's own reprocessing of the public reads used fastp at Q25 and MiXCR and kept productive beta chains. A single entry per CDR3 protein holds the most common genes and DNA from its merged rows. V and J calls and clone size were set by TCRdb, not the authors. This sample comprises 250,000 to 400,000 distinct CDR3 sequences, approximately 4% of them detected only once. Of the sample, roughly 19% falls within the top ten clones.

This sequence originates from a man aged 18 to 29 who received the YFV17D yellow fever vaccine. The sample here was PBMCs, taken 15 days after the yellow fever booster vaccination. Recombination linked TRBV20-1 to TRBJ1-5, with the D gene uncertain. The nucleotide sequence reads TGCAGTGCTAGAGGCCCCTCCAACGAGCAGCCCCAGCATTTT. Translated, this is CSARGPSNEQPQHF.